These 14 T cell receptor beta chains were all obtained from the same sample, sequenced in a study of identical twins. TCRdb reprocessed the 5' RACE reads with MiXCR, giving one entry per CDR3 protein. This repertoire shows hundreds of thousands of distinct CDR3 sequences, around 5.7% found once; its top ten account for under 2%. The sequenced material came from naive T cells sorted from blood. These receptor sequences come from a man younger than 35 in good health.

The V call is TRBV4-1, the J call TRBJ1-1, with 9 bases fitting TRBD1. The length of the CDR3 is 18 residues. V trimming: 4 bases; J trimming: 5 bases; junction bases outside the gene matches: 17. The V gene's germline CDR1 is MGHRA and CDR2 YSYEKL. The CDR3 reads CASSLGRGTGSKGTEAFF. CDR3 nucleotide sequence: TGCGCCAGCAGCCTTGGGCGAGGGACAGGGAGTAAAGGGACTGAAGCTTTCTTT.

As DNA, the CDR3 is TGTGCCAGCTCCCCCGCGGGGGGGCGAAATACGCAGTATTTT. Its translation: CASSPAGGRNTQYF. J is TRBJ2-3 and V is TRBV6-1; 9 bases align to TRBD2. The CDR3 is 14 amino acids. J gave up 7 bases and V 8 bases, and 10 bases lay outside the gene matches. CDR1 is MNHNS and CDR2 is SASEGT in the germline V gene.

This clonotype was recorded many times. The chain couples TRBV5-6 to TRBJ2-1, with unresolved D. CDR1 is SGHDT and CDR2 is YYEEEE in the germline V gene. Trimming left V 0 bases short and J 2 bases short, with 6 bases between. This CDR3 is 14 amino acids long. The CDR3 DNA sequence: TGTGCCAGCAGCTTGGATTTCCCCTACAATGAGCAGTTCTTC. As protein: CASSLDFPYNEQFF.

A few counts support this clonotype. This chain links TRBV6-5 with TRBJ2-3, with D perhaps matching TRBD1 or TRBD2 (6 bases each). V dropped 4 bases and J dropped 1 base, with 18 bases sitting between them. Germline lookup yields CDR1 MNHEY and CDR2 SVGAGI. The CDR3 consists of 17 residues. The CDR3: CASSSPPRGEGTDTQYF. The DNA of the CDR3 is TGTGCCAGCAGTTCCCCTCCAAGGGGGGAGGGCACAGATACGCAGTATTTT.

This clonotype turned up a few times. CDR3 coding DNA: TGTGCCAGCAGCTTAGACAGGGAACCCTCTGGGGCCAACGTCCTGACTTTC. It is translated as CASSLDREPSGANVLTF. The chain has TRBV11-2 and TRBJ2-6, with a weak D call TRBD1 (5 bases). V lost 0 bases, J lost 0 bases, and 9 bases lay in between. This CDR3 contains 17 residues. Germline V gene data show CDR1 as SGHAT and CDR2 as FQNNGV.

This clonotype was seen repeatedly, ten times or more. V gene TRBV5-1 combines with J gene TRBJ2-5; 7 nucleotides align to TRBD2. This CDR3 has 15 amino acids. Per germline, CDR1 SGHRS and CDR2 YFSETQ. Trimming cost V 3 bases and J 5 bases; bases outside gene matches: 10. Written as DNA, the CDR3 is TGCGCCAGCAGCTCGGGCGGGAGTGTTCATGAGACCCAGTACTTC. Translating it yields CASSSGGSVHETQYF. The variable domain in full, with the rest retrieved from reference TRBV5-1 and TRBJ2-5, is KAGVTQTPRYLIKTRGQQVTLSCSPISGHRSVSWYQQTPGQGLQFLFEYFSETQRNKGNFPGRFSGRQFSNSRSEMNVSTLELGDSALYLCASSSGGSVHETQYFGPGTRLLVL.

The genes are TRBV4-3 and TRBJ1-1, with D hard to call. V was trimmed by 1 base and J by 8 bases, leaving 11 bases between them. This CDR3 region has 13 residues. Looked up from germline, CDR1 is LGHNA and CDR2 is YSLEER. In DNA, the CDR3 is TGCGCCAGCAGCCAAGTCGGCGCAGGAGAAGCTTTCTTT. It specifies CASSQVGAGEAFF.

The table lists this clonotype with many counts. The V and J genes are TRBV5-6 and TRBJ2-1; tentatively, D is TRBD1 (5 bases). V lost 5 bases and J 7 bases, leaving 13 bases between the germline ends. The CDR3 length is 13 residues. Germline CDR1 is SGHDT and CDR2 is YYEEEE. The CDR3 spells CASSYGHGNEQFF. The CDR3 nucleotides read TGTGCCAGCAGTTATGGACATGGGAATGAGCAGTTCTTC. The entire variable domain, with the rest obtained from reference TRBV5-6 and TRBJ2-1, is as follows: DAGVTQSPTHLIKTRGQQVTLRCSPKSGHDTVSWYQQALGQGPQFIFQYYEEEERQRGNFPDRFSGHQFPNYSSELNVNALLLGDSALYLCASSYGHGNEQFFGPGTRLTVL.

This clonotype was observed a handful of times. The chain combines TRBV7-9 with TRBJ1-2; 9 bases map to TRBD1. J was trimmed by 13 bases and V by 8 bases; bases with no gene match: 8. The CDR3 length is 11 residues. Germline CDR1 is SEHNR and CDR2 is FQNEAQ (reference sequence). CDR3 nucleotides: TGTGCCAGCCGTACAGGGGGCGAGTCCACCTTC. It yields the protein CASRTGGESTF.

This clonotype showed up many times. The rearrangement joins TRBV18 to TRBJ1-6; the D is unclear. Per germline, CDR1 KGHSH and CDR2 LQKENI. Between the trimmed V and J ends, which lost 3 bases and 9 bases, there was a span of 12 bases. CDR3 size: 14 residues. The CDR3: CASSPPGSGSPLHF. Here the CDR3 DNA reads TGTGCCAGCTCACCCCCGGGTTCGGGTTCACCCCTCCACTTT. Filled out from reference TRBV18 and TRBJ1-6, the complete variable domain reads NAGVMQNPRHLVRRRGQEARLRCSPMKGHSHVYWYRQLPEEGLKFMVYLQKENIIDESGMPKERFSAEFPKEGPSILRIQQVVRGDSAAYFCASSPPGSGSPLHFGNGTRLTVT.

This clonotype was picked up many times. The chain has TRBV24-1 and TRBJ2-1; 11 nucleotides align to TRBD2. CDR1 and CDR2 (germline): KGHDR, SFDVKD. J lost 9 bases, V lost 4 bases, and 7 bases had no gene match. This CDR3 has 15 amino acids. The CDR3 reads CATSELAGGPFEQFF. CDR3 nucleotides: TGTGCCACCAGTGAGTTAGCGGGAGGGCCATTTGAGCAGTTCTTC.

This clonotype was observed at least ten times. The chain couples TRBV7-9 to TRBJ1-3; D uncertain. Trimming removed 1 base from V and 8 bases from J, with 9 bases in between. The CDR3 runs 13 residues. Germline V gives CDR1 SEHNR, CDR2 FQNEAQ (reference sequence). CDR3 bases: TGTGCCAGCAGCTTAGTTGGGAGTGACACCATATATTTT. Residues: CASSLVGSDTIYF.

The sample holds many counts of this clonotype. The chain employs TRBV27 and TRBJ2-7, with 10 bases identical to TRBD1. Germline V gene data show CDR1 as MNHEY and CDR2 as SMNVEV (reference sequence). V lost 5 bases and J lost 2; bases outside the gene matches: 9. The CDR3 spans 16 residues. CDR3: CASSPSTGQGTYEQYF. CDR3 DNA: TGTGCCAGCAGTCCCTCAACGGGACAGGGGACCTACGAGCAGTACTTC.

In DNA, the CDR3 is TGCGCCAGCAGCGTGACTAGCGGACAAGAGACCCAGTACTTC. Protein product: CASSVTSGQETQYF. The chain links TRBV5-1 to TRBJ2-5; TRBD2 matches at 9 bases. CDR3 length: 14 residues. Germline V gene sequence: CDR1 SGHRS, CDR2 YFSETQ. V trimming: 4 bases; J trimming: 2 bases; junction bases outside the gene matches: 3.